This TCR beta chain was sequenced in a study (dated by TCRdb to the early 2010s). The data were produced on an Illumina Genome Analyzer IIx. TCRdb reran the public reads through fastp at Q25 and MiXCR, keeping productive beta chains. Every distinct CDR3 protein forms one entry, paired with its most common genes and DNA. This sample lists about 15,000 distinct CDR3 sequences; 30% to 40% were detected once. Of the sample, roughly a sixth falls within the top ten clones. With respect to this clonotype: The clone's antigen remains unknown. Base-call qualities are not available, and no considerably larger clone is one nucleotide away.

The clonotype was recovered from a human donor. The sample was blood.

The CDR3 protein sequence reads: CASSQDEGGDFHNEQFF. The DNA reads TGCGCCAGCAGCCAAGATGAAGGGGGCGACTTCCACAATGAGCAGTTCTTC. The chain joins TRBV4-3 to TRBJ2-1, and 7 junction bases match TRBD1. Ends trimmed: V by 0 bases, J by 5 bases; bases unmatched to a gene: 10. From a lookup of the germline V gene, CDR1 and CDR2 are LGHNA and YSLEER. The CDR3 spans 17 residues, from the cysteine through the phenylalanine. The CDR3 DNA has 51 bases and is translated from base 1.